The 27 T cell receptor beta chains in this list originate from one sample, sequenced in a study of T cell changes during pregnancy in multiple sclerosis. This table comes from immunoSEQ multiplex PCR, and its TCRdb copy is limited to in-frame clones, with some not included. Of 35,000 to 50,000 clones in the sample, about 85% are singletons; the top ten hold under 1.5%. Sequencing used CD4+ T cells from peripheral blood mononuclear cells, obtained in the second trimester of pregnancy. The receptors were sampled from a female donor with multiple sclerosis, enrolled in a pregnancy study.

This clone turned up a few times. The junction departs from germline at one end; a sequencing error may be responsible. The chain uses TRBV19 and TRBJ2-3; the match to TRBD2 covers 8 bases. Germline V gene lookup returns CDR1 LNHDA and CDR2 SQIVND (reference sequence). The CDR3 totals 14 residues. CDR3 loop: CASTDRGVGGTRSF. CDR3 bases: TGTGCCAGTACCGACCGGGGGGTTGGAGGGACTAGATCATTT.

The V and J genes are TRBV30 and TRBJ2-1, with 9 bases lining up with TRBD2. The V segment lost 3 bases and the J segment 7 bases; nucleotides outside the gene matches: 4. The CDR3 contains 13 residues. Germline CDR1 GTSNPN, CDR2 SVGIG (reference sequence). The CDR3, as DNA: TGTGCCTGGAGGGGCGGGAGGGGGAATGAGCAGTTCTTC. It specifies CAWRGGRGNEQFF.

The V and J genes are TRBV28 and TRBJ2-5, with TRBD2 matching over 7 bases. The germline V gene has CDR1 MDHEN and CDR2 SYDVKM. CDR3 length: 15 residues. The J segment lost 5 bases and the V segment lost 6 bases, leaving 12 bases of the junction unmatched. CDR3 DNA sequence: TGTGCCAGCAGGGGACTCGGGGGAGGGAGGGAGACCCAGTACTTC. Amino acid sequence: CASRGLGGGRETQYF.

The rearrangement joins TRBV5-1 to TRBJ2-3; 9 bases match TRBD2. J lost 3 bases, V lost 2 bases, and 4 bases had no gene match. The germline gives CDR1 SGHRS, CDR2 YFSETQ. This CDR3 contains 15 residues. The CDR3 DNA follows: TGCGCCAGCAGCTTAGGCGGGGGGGGAACAGATACGCAGTATTTT. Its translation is CASSLGGGGTDTQYF.

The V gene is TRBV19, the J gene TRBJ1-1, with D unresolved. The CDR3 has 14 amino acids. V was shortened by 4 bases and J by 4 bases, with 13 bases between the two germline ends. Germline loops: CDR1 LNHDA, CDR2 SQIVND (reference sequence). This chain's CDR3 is CASSTVGGSTEAFF. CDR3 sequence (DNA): TGTGCCAGTAGTACGGTCGGCGGGAGCACTGAAGCTTTCTTT. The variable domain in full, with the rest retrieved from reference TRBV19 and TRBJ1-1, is DGGITQSPKYLFRKEGQNVTLSCEQNLNHDAMYWYRQDPGQGLRLIYYSQIVNDFQKGDIAEGYSVSREKKESFPLTVTSAQKNPTAFYLCASSTVGGSTEAFFGQGTRLTVV.

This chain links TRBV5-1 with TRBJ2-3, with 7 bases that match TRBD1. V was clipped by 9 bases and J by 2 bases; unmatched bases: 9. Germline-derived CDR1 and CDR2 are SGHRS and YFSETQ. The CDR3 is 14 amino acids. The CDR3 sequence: CATREGQNTDTQYF. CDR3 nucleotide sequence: TGCGCCACCCGTGAGGGACAGAACACAGATACGCAGTATTTT.

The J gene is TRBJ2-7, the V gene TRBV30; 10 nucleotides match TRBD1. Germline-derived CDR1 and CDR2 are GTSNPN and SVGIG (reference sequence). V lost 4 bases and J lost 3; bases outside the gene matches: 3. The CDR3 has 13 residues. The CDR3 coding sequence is TGTGCCTGGACGGGACAGGGGTTCTACGAGCAGTACTTC. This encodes CAWTGQGFYEQYF.

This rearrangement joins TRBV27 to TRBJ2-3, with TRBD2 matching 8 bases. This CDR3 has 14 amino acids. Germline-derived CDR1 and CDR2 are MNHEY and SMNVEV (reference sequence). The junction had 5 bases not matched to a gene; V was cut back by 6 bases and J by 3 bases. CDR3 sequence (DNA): TGTGCCAGCAGCAGCGGGAGAGTAACAGATACGCAGTATTTT. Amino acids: CASSSGRVTDTQYF.

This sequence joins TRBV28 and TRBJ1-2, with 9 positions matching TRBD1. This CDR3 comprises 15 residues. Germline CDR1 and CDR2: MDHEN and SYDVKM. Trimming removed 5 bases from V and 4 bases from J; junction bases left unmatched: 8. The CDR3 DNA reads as TGTGCCAGCAGTACCGACAGGGGGGATCTCTATGGCTACACCTTC. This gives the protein CASSTDRGDLYGYTF.

In DNA, the CDR3 is TGTGCCAGCAGCGTAGGCCCTATTCAGCCCCAGCATTTT. Protein sequence: CASSVGPIQPQHF. The chain joins TRBV9 to TRBJ1-5; D call uncertain. This CDR3 region has 13 residues. CDR1 SGDLS and CDR2 YYNGEE come from the germline V gene. V was trimmed by 0 bases and J by 6 bases, leaving 7 bases between them.

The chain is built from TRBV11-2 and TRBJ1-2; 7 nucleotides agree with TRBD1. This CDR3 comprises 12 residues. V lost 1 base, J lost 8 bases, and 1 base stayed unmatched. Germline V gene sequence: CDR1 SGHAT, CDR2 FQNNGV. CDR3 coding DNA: TGTGCCAGCAGCTTAGCGACAGGGGGCTACACCTTC. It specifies CASSLATGGYTF. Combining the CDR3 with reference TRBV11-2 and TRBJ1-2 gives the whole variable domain EAGVAQSPRYKIIEKRQSVAFWCNPISGHATLYWYQQILGQGPKLLIQFQNNGVVDDSQLPKDRFSAERLKGVDSTLKIQPAKLEDSAVYLCASSLATGGYTFGSGTRLTVV.

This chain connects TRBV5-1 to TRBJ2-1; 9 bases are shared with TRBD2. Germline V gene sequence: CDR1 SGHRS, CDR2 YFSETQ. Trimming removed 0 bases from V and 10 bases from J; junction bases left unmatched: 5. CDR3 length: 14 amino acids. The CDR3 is CASSLGLAVSEQFF. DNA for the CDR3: TGCGCCAGCAGCTTGGGACTAGCGGTCTCGGAGCAGTTCTTC.

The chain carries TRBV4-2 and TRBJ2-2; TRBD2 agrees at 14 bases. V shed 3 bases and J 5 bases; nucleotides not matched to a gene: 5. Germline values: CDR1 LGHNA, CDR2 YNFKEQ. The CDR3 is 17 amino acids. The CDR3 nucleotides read TGTGCCAGCAGCCAGGGACTAGCGGGGGTGACGACCGGGGAGCTGTTTTTT. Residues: CASSQGLAGVTTGELFF.

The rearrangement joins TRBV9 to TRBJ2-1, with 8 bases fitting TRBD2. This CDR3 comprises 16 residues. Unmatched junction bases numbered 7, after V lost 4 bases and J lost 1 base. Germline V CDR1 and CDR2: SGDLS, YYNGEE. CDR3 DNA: TGTGCCAGCAGCCCACGGGGGGGGTCATCCTACAATGAGCAGTTCTTC. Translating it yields CASSPRGGSSYNEQFF. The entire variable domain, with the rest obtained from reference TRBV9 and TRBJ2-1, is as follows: DSGVTQTPKHLITATGQRVTLRCSPRSGDLSVYWYQQSLDQGLQFLIQYYNGEERAKGNILERFSAQQFPDLHSELNLSSLELGDSALYFCASSPRGGSSYNEQFFGPGTRLTVL.

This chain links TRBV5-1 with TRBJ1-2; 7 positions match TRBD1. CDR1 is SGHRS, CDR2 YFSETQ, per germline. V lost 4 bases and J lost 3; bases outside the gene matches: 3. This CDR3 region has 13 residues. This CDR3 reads CASSRDRDYGYTF. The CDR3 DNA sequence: TGCGCCAGCAGCCGTGACAGGGACTATGGCTACACCTTC. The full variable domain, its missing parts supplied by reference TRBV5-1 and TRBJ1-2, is KAGVTQTPRYLIKTRGQQVTLSCSPISGHRSVSWYQQTPGQGLQFLFEYFSETQRNKGNFPGRFSGRQFSNSRSEMNVSTLELGDSALYLCASSRDRDYGYTFGSGTRLTVV.

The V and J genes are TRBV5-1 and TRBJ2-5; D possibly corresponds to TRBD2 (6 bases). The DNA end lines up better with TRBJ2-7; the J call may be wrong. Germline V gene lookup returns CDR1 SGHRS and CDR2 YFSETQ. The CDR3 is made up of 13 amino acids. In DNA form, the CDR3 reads TGCGCCGACAGAGTAGCGGACCCCTACGAGCAGTACTTC. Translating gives CADRVADPYEQYF.

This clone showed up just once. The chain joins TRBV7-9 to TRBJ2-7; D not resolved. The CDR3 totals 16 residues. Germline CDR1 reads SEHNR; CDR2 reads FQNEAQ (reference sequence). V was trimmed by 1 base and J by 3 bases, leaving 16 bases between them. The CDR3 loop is CASSLGVVAEFYEQYF. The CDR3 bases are TGTGCCAGCAGCTTAGGGGTGGTGGCGGAGTTCTACGAGCAGTACTTC. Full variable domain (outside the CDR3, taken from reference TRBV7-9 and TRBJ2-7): DTGVSQNPRHKITKRGQNVTFRCDPISEHNRLYWYRQTLGQGPEFLTYFQNEAQLEKSRLLSDRFSAERPKGSFSTLEIQRTEQGDSAMYLCASSLGVVAEFYEQYFGPGTRLTVT.

CDR3 DNA: TGTGCCAGCAGCCTCCTCATAGCGGGAGGAGGGGATGAGCAGTTCTTC. It yields the protein CASSLLIAGGGDEQFF. The chain has TRBV27 and TRBJ2-1; 10 bases map to TRBD2. This CDR3 has 16 residues. Germline loops: CDR1 MNHEY, CDR2 SMNVEV (reference sequence). Unmatched junction bases numbered 13, after V lost 6 bases and J lost 8 bases.

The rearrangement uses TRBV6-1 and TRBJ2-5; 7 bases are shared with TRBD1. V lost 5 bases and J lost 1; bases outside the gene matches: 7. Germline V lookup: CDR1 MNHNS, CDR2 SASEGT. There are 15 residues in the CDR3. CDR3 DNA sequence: TGTGCCAGCAGTACGGGACAGCGAGCCCAAGAGACCCAGTACTTC. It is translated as CASSTGQRAQETQYF.

The CDR3 spells CASSEVRGTGELFF. Written as DNA, the CDR3 is TGTGCCAGCAGTGAAGTCCGGGGCACCGGGGAGCTGTTTTTT. The V call is TRBV2, the J call TRBJ2-2, with a possible D match to TRBD2 (5 bases). With 1 base removed from V and 4 bases from J, the gap between germline ends came to 7 bases. Germline V lookup: CDR1 SNHLY, CDR2 FYNNEI. There are 14 residues in the CDR3.

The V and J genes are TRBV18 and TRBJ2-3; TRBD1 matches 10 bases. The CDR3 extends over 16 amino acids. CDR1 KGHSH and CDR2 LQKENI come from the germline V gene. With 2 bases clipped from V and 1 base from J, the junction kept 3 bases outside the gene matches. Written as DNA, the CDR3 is TGTGCCAGCTCACCAACCGGACAGGGGGGCACAGATACGCAGTATTTT. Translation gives CASSPTGQGGTDTQYF.

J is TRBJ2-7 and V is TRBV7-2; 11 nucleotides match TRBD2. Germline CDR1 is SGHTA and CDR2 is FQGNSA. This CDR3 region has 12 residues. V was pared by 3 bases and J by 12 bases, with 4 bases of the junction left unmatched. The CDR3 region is CASSLGTSGPYF. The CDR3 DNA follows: TGTGCCAGCAGCTTGGGGACTAGCGGCCCGTACTTC.

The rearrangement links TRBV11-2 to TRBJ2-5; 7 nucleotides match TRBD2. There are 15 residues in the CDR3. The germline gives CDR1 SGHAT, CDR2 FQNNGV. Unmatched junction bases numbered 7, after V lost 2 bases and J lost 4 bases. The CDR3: CASSLSAGVGETQYF. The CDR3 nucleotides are TGTGCCAGCAGCTTAAGCGCGGGAGTAGGAGAGACCCAGTACTTC. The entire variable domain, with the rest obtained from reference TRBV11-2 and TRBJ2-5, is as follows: EAGVAQSPRYKIIEKRQSVAFWCNPISGHATLYWYQQILGQGPKLLIQFQNNGVVDDSQLPKDRFSAERLKGVDSTLKIQPAKLEDSAVYLCASSLSAGVGETQYFGPGTRLLVL.

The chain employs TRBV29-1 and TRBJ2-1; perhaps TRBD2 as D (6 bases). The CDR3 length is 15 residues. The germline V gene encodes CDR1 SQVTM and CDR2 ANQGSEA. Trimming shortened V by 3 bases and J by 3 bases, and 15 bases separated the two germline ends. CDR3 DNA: TGCAGCGTTGAGGGGGTCGGGAGAGACTACAATGAGCAGTTCTTC. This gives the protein CSVEGVGRDYNEQFF.

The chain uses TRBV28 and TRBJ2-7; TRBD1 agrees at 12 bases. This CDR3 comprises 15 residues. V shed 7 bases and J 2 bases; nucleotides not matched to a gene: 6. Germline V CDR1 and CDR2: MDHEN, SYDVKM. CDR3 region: CASTKGDRGPYEQYF. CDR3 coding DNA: TGTGCCAGCACTAAAGGGGACAGGGGGCCCTACGAGCAGTACTTC. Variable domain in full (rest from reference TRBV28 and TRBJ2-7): DVKVTQSSRYLVKRTGEKVFLECVQDMDHENMFWYRQDPGLGLRLIYFSYDVKMKEKGDIPEGYSVSREKKERFSLILESASTNQTSMYLCASTKGDRGPYEQYFGPGTRLTVT.

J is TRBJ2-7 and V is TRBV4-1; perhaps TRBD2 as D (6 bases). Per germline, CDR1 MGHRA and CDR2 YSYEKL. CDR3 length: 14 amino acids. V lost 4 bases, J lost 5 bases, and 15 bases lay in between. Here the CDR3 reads CASSLRLVRDEQYF. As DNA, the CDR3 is TGCGCCAGCAGCCTCCGACTAGTAAGGGACGAGCAGTACTTC.

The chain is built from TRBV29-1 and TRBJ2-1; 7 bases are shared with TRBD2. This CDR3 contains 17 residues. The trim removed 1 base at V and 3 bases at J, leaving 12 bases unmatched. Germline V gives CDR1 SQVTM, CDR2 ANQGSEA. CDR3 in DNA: TGCAGCGTTGAAGGTAGGGGTGGGGGGGTCCGCTACAATGAGCAGTTCTTC. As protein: CSVEGRGGGVRYNEQFF.